This is a list of T cell receptor beta chains from one sample in a study of response to subunit inactivated influenza vaccine. TCRdb reprocessed the RT-PCR reads via MiXCR and lists one record per CDR3 protein. The sample consists of 630,000 or so distinct CDR3 sequences, around a sixth of them appearing once. Specimen: PBMCs from blood, collected less than 13 days after vaccination. The receptors shown here come from a man aged 45-65 years who received an inactivated influenza vaccine. Each CDR3 is given with its conserved first and last residue. Each record gives: clone size, D gene, J gene, V gene, CDR3 protein, CDR3 DNA. A D gene is named only where the DNA matches it firmly. The size field is filled for only some rows; it gives once, few, many or a size class.

few,.,TRBJ1-1,TRBV4-2,CASRVEADTEAFF,TGTGCCAGCAGGGTGGAGGCGGACACTGAAGCTTTCTTT
.,.,TRBJ1-1,TRBV6-5,CASSKRDTEAFF,TGTGCCAGCAGTAAACGAGACACTGAAGCTTTCTTT
.,.,TRBJ1-4,TRBV12-3/TRBV12-4,CASSSDGSTNEKLFF,TGTGCCAGCAGCTCCGACGGTTCAACTAATGAAAAACTGTTTTTT
.,.,TRBJ1-1,TRBV20-1,CSASSKMNTEAFF,TGCAGTGCTAGTTCGAAAATGAACACTGAAGCTTTCTTT
few,.,TRBJ1-1,TRBV11-2,CASSSSTEAFF,TGTGCCAGCAGCTCGAGCACTGAAGCTTTCTTT
.,.,TRBJ1-6,TRBV15,CATSRGQANSPLHF,TGTGCCACCAGCAGAGGACAGGCTAATTCACCCCTCCACTTT
.,TRBD2,TRBJ2-7,TRBV7-2,CASSPRSGGAVEQYF,TGTGCCAGCAGCCCCCGTAGCGGGGGGGCAGTCGAGCAGTACTTC
.,.,TRBJ1-4,TRBV20-1,CSARDSGTGEKLFF,TGCAGTGCTAGAGATTCTGGGACCGGAGAAAAACTGTTTTTT
few,TRBD2,TRBJ2-1,TRBV20-1,CSANDDGTSGESSYNEQFF,TGCAGTGCTAACGATGACGGGACTAGCGGGGAGAGCTCCTACAATGAGCAGTTCTTC
.,TRBD2,TRBJ2-1,TRBV5-1,CASSLSSGLAGGFF,TGCGCCAGCAGCTTGTCGTCGGGACTAGCGGGGGGCTTCTTC
few,.,TRBJ1-1,TRBV20-1,CSARRGLNTEAFF,TGCAGTGCTAGAAGGGGACTGAACACTGAAGCTTTCTTT
.,.,TRBJ1-1,TRBV7-2,CASSGLLGGEAFF,TGTGCCAGCAGCGGACTTTTGGGTGGTGAAGCTTTCTTT
.,TRBD1,TRBJ2-1,TRBV5-8,CASSADRGSSSYNEQFF,TGTGCCAGCAGCGCGGACAGGGGGTCAAGCTCCTACAATGAGCAGTTCTTC
.,.,TRBJ1-1,TRBV3-1,CASSQGGIKAFF,TGTGCCAGCAGCCAAGGGGGCATTAAGGCTTTCTTT
.,TRBD1,TRBJ1-1,TRBV5-4,CASSLTGRGRSTEAFF,TGTGCCAGCAGCTTGACGGGTAGGGGGCGTAGCACTGAAGCTTTCTTT
few,.,TRBJ2-7,TRBV12-3/TRBV12-4,CASSLGLTTYEQYF,TGTGCCAGCAGTTTAGGGCTAACGACCTACGAGCAGTACTTC
.,TRBD2,TRBJ2-1,TRBV5-1,CASSLVAGGHSEQFF,TGCGCCAGCAGCTTGGTAGCGGGGGGGCATAGTGAGCAGTTCTTC
.,.,TRBJ2-2,TRBV5-6,CASSLRTVELFF,TGTGCCAGCAGCTTGAGGACCGTGGAGCTGTTTTTT
once,.,TRBJ2-7,TRBV30,CAWNLVGARGEQYF,TGTGCCTGGAACCTAGTGGGAGCGCGGGGCGAGCAGTACTTC
.,.,TRBJ2-7,TRBV11-2,CASSFSGASGEQYF,TGTGCCAGCAGCTTTTCCGGGGCCTCGGGGGAGCAGTACTTC
.,.,TRBJ1-6,TRBV20-1,CSASRVGGNSPLHF,TGCAGTGCTTCTCGTGTGGGTGGGAATTCACCCCTCCACTTT
once,TRBD1,TRBJ1-1,TRBV7-9,CASSSSGGSEAFF,TGTGCCAGCAGCTCCTCAGGGGGGTCTGAAGCTTTCTTT
.,.,TRBJ2-7,TRBV7-2,CASSLGSDRRGYEQYF,TGTGCCAGCAGCTTAGGATCAGATCGGAGGGGATACGAGCAGTACTTC
many,.,TRBJ1-4,TRBV20-1,CSARGRAYNEKLFF,TGCAGTGCTAGAGGGAGGGCTTATAATGAAAAACTGTTTTTT
many,.,TRBJ1-5,TRBV15,CATSRDRPGRTNQPQHF,TGTGCCACCAGCAGAGATAGGCCAGGGAGAACCAATCAGCCCCAGCATTTT
.,TRBD1,TRBJ2-1,TRBV6-2/TRBV6-3,CASGRGRNNEQFF,TGTGCCAGCGGAAGGGGGCGGAACAATGAGCAGTTCTTC
.,TRBD2,TRBJ2-2,TRBV15,CATSRDAGVNTGELFF,TGTGCCACCAGCAGAGATGCGGGAGTGAACACCGGGGAGCTGTTTTTT
.,TRBD1,TRBJ1-2,TRBV5-1,CASRDGQGPNYGYTF,TGCGCCAGCCGAGATGGACAGGGGCCTAACTATGGCTACACCTTC
few,.,TRBJ1-1,TRBV7-6,CASSPTEAGQAFF,TGTGCCAGCAGCCCAACAGAGGCAGGGCAAGCTTTCTTT
.,TRBD2,TRBJ2-1,TRBV20-1,CSARGGLAGKTYNEQFF,TGCAGTGCTAGGGGGGGACTAGCGGGAAAAACCTACAATGAGCAGTTCTTC
.,TRBD1,TRBJ2-3,TRBV20-1,CSARADRGADTQYF,TGCAGTGCTAGAGCGGACAGGGGGGCAGATACGCAGTATTTT
.,.,TRBJ2-3,TRBV3-1,CASSQDLTSSTDTQYF,TGTGCCAGCAGCCAAGATCTTACCTCATCCACAGATACGCAGTATTTT
few,.,TRBJ2-1,TRBV4-1,CASSQASKLDLQFF,TGCGCCAGCAGCCAAGCCAGTAAACTAGACCTACAGTTCTTC
few,.,TRBJ2-2,TRBV11-1,CASSLESFTGELFF,TGTGCCAGCAGCCTTGAATCCTTCACCGGGGAGCTGTTTTTT
few,TRBD2,TRBJ2-3,TRBV20-1,CSSRLAGIDTQYF,TGCAGCAGTCGTCTAGCGGGGATAGATACGCAGTATTTT
few,.,TRBJ1-6,TRBV11-2,CASSSTWTAKGLWGSPLHF,TGTGCCAGCAGCTCAACCTGGACAGCGAAAGGTCTTTGGGGTTCACCCCTCCACTTT
many,.,TRBJ2-3,TRBV7-2,CASSLVRFTDTQYF,TGTGCCAGCAGCTTAGTTCGCTTCACAGATACGCAGTATTTT
.,TRBD1,TRBJ2-1,TRBV18,CASSRLQGAGYNEQFF,TGTGCCAGCTCACGTCTACAGGGGGCTGGGTACAATGAGCAGTTCTTC
few,TRBD2,TRBJ2-7,TRBV20-1,CSASTSGGAYEQYF,TGCAGTGCTTCAACTAGCGGGGGGGCCTACGAGCAGTACTTC
.,TRBD2,TRBJ2-1,TRBV7-9,CASSLRLAGGGNEQFF,TGTGCCAGCAGCTTACGTCTAGCGGGAGGCGGCAATGAGCAGTTCTTC
.,.,TRBJ2-2,TRBV5-1,CASSPGRFANTGELFF,TGCGCCAGCAGCCCCGGACGGTTCGCGAACACCGGGGAGCTGTTTTTT
few,TRBD2,TRBJ2-4,TRBV5-6,CASSSLTSRENIQYF,TGTGCCAGCAGCTCCTTGACTAGCAGGGAAAACATTCAGTACTTC
few,.,TRBJ2-1,TRBV21-1,CASSKALTSGRGDEQFF,TGTGCCAGCAGCAAAGCCTTGACTAGCGGGAGAGGGGATGAGCAGTTCTTC
.,.,TRBJ2-1,TRBV27,CASSLSGRPPFGEQFF,TGTGCCAGCAGTTTATCGGGCAGGCCTCCCTTTGGTGAGCAGTTCTTC
few,.,TRBJ2-5,TRBV5-1,CASSYSEPNRETQYF,TGCGCCAGCAGCTATAGCGAGCCAAACCGGGAGACCCAGTACTTC
.,.,TRBJ2-1,TRBV12-3/TRBV12-4,CASRFGASYNEQFF,TGTGCCAGCAGATTCGGGGCCTCCTACAATGAGCAGTTCTTC
.,TRBD2,TRBJ2-1,TRBV6-5,CASSYLGLAGVYNEQFF,TGTGCCAGCAGTTACTTGGGACTAGCGGGGGTCTACAATGAGCAGTTCTTC
.,.,TRBJ1-5,TRBV12-2,CASRLRGPSNQPQHF,TGTGCAAGTCGCTTACGGGGACCCAGCAATCAGCCCCAGCATTTT
.,.,TRBJ2-5,TRBV30,CAWSVPSGRTQYF,TGTGCCTGGAGTGTACCTTCCGGGCGGACCCAGTACTTC
.,.,TRBJ1-1,TRBV20-1,CSARDPGRITEAFF,TGCAGTGCTAGAGATCCAGGGCGGATCACTGAAGCTTTCTTT
.,TRBD1,TRBJ1-2,TRBV25-1,CASSESDRDQLYGYTF,TGTGCCAGCAGTGAATCAGACAGGGACCAGCTCTATGGCTACACCTTC
.,.,TRBJ2-1,TRBV14,CASSQTNNNEQFF,TGTGCCAGCAGCCAAACGAACAACAATGAGCAGTTCTTC
.,TRBD2,TRBJ2-3,TRBV18,CASSTGLAVPTQYF,TGTGCCAGCTCAACGGGACTAGCGGTTCCTACGCAGTATTTT
many,TRBD1,TRBJ1-2,TRBV12-3/TRBV12-4,CASSPTHRGLFGGYTF,TGTGCCAGCAGTCCCACCCACAGGGGGCTATTCGGTGGCTACACCTTC